This T cell receptor (beta chain) was captured by sequencing in a study of control samples from healthy donors and cancer patients (dated by TCRdb to about 2020). The CDR3 covers 13 residues, taking in both the cysteine and the phenylalanine. The DNA shown is the 39-base CDR3, in frame from base 1. The CDR1 and CDR2 encoded by the germline V gene (reference sequence) are SGHNT and YYREEE. A distance of 6 bases separates the germline ends of V and J, which lose 4 bases and 0 bases respectively. The protocol used for the library was the immunoSEQ multiplex PCR assay. This immuneACCESS table, as held by TCRdb, lists in-frame sequences with V and J called but not all clones. Of the missing ones, under half trace to an unresolved V gene in checked studies; the others have no known cause. Counted in this sample were 40,000 to 50,000 clones; about 94% of them appeared once. The top ten constitute roughly 25% of the sample.

In the case of this clone: What this receptor recognizes is not known. The sample holds no much larger clone one base away, and base qualities are not on file.

The chain uses TRBV5-4 and TRBJ2-3; the D gene identity is not certain. The sequenced material came from blood. The TCR originated in a man aged 55 to 70 in good health. The CDR3 region has the sequence CASSPESTDTQYF. At the DNA level, the sequence is TGTGCCAGCAGCCCCGAGAGCACAGATACGCAGTATTTT.